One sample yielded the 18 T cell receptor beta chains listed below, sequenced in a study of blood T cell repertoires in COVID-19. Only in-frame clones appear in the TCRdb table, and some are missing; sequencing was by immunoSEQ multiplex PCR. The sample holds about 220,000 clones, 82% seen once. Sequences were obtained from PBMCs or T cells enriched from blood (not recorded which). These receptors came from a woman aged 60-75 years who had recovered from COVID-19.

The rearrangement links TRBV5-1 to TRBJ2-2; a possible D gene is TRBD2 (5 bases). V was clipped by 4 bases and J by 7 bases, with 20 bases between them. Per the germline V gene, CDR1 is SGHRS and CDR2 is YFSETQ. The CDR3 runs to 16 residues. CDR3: CASSHSTATRDGELFF. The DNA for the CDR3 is TGCGCCAGCAGCCATTCGACCGCCACCCGGGACGGGGAGCTGTTTTTT.

Here the CDR3 DNA reads TGTGCCAGCAGCTTTTCAGAACGTAACTATGGCTACACCTTC. This encodes CASSFSERNYGYTF. The chain employs TRBV7-9 and TRBJ1-2; D is ambiguous. CDR3 length equals 14 residues. V was trimmed by 3 bases and J by 1 base, leaving 9 bases between them. From germline, CDR1 is SEHNR and CDR2 FQNEAQ (reference sequence).

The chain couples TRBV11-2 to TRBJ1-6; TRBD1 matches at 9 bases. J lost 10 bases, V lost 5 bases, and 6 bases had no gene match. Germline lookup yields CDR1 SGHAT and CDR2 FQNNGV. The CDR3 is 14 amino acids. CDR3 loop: CASSEQGAGSPLHF. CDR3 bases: TGTGCCAGCAGCGAACAGGGGGCTGGGTCACCCCTCCACTTT.

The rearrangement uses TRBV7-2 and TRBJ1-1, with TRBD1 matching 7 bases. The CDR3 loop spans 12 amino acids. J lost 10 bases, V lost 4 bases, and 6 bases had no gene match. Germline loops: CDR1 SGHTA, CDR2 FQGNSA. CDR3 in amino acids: CASSSDRVAAFF. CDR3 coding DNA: TGTGCCAGCAGCTCCGACAGGGTGGCAGCTTTCTTT. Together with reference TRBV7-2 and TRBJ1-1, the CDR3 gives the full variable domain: GAGVSQSPSNKVTEKGKDVELRCDPISGHTALYWYRQSLGQGLEFLIYFQGNSAPDKSGLPSDRFSAERTGGSVSTLTIQRTQQEDSAVYLCASSSDRVAAFFGQGTRLTVV.

The DNA of the CDR3 is TGTGCCAGCAGTTCCCAACAGGGTTGGGCTTTCTTT. The encoded protein is CASSSQQGWAFF. This sequence joins TRBV6-5 and TRBJ1-1, with a possible D match to TRBD1 (6 bases). V lost 4 bases and J lost 11, with 14 bases in between. This CDR3 spans 12 amino acids. Per the germline V gene, CDR1 is MNHEY and CDR2 is SVGAGI.

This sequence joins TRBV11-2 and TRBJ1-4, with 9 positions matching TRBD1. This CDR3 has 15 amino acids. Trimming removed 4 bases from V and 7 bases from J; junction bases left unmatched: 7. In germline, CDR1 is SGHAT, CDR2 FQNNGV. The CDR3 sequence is CASSSDGTGSEKLFF. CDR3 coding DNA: TGTGCCAGCAGCTCCGATGGGACAGGGAGTGAAAAACTGTTTTTT.

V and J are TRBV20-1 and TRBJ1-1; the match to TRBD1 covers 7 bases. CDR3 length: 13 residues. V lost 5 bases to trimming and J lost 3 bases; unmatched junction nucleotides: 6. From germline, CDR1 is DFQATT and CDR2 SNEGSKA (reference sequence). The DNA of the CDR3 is TGCAGTGCTGGTGGACAGGCCCACACTGAAGCTTTCTTT. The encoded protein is CSAGGQAHTEAFF.

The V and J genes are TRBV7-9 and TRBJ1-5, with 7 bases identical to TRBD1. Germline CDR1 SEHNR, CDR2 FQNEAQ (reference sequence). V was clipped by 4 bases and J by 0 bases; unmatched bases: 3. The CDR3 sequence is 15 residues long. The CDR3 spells CASSSGQVSNQPQHF. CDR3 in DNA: TGTGCCAGCAGCTCCGGACAGGTTAGCAATCAGCCCCAGCATTTT.

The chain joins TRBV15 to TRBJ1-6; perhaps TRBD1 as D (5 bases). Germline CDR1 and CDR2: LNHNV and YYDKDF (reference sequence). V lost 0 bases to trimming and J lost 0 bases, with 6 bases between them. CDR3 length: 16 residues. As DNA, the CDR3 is TGTGCCACCAGCAGAGAGGGGGGCTCCTATAATTCACCCCTCCACTTT. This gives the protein CATSREGGSYNSPLHF.

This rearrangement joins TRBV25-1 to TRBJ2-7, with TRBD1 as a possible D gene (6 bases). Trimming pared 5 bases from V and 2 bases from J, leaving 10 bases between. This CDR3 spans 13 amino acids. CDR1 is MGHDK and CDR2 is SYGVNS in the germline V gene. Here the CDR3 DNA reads TGTGCCAGCAGTCAAGGGACACCCTACGAGCAGTACTTC. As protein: CASSQGTPYEQYF.

CDR3 amino acids: CAISETGGTGYTF. The CDR3 region has the DNA TGTGCCATCAGTGAGACAGGGGGGACCGGCTACACCTTC. The gene calls are TRBV10-3 and TRBJ1-2; 8 bases map to TRBD1. The germline V gene encodes CDR1 ENHRY and CDR2 SYGVKD. CDR3 length: 13 residues. V shed 2 bases and J 8 bases; nucleotides not matched to a gene: 4.

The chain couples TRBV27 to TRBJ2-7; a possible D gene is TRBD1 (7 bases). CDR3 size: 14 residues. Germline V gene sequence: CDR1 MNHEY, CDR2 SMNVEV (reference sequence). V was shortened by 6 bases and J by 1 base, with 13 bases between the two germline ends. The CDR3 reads CASRGGAGSYEQYF. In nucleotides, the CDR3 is TGTGCCAGCAGAGGGGGCGCGGGATCCTACGAGCAGTACTTC.

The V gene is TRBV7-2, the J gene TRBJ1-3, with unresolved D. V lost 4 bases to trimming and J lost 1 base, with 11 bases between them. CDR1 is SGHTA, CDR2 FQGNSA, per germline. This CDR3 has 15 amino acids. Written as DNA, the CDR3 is TGTGCCAGCAGCTCGTATATCAGTTCTGGAAACACCATATATTTT. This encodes CASSSYISSGNTIYF.

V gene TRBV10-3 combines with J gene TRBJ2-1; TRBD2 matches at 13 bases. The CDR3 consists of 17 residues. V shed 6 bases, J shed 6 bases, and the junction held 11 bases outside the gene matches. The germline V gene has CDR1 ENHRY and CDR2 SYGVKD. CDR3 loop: CAISVTSGGGRGNEQFF. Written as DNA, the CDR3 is TGTGCCATCAGCGTCACTAGCGGGGGGGGCCGTGGCAATGAGCAGTTCTTC.

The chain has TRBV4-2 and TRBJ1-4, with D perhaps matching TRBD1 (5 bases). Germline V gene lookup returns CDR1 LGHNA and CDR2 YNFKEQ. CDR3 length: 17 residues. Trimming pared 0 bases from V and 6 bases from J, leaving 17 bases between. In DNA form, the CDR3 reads TGTGCCAGCAGCCAAGATGCGGGGGGTGGGCGTGATGAAAAACTGTTTTTT. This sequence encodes CASSQDAGGGRDEKLFF.

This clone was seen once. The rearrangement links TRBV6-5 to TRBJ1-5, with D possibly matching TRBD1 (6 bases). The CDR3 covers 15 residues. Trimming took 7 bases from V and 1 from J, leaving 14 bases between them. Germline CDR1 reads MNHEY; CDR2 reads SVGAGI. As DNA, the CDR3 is TGTGCCAGCACCGAACAGGGTAACAGCAATCAGCCCCAGCATTTT. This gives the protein CASTEQGNSNQPQHF.

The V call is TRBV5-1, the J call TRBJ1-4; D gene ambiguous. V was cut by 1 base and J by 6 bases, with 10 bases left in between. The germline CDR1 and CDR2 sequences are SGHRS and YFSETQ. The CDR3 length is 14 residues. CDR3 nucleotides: TGCGCCAGCAGCTTGTGGGAGAGGCATGAAAAACTGTTTTTT. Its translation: CASSLWERHEKLFF.

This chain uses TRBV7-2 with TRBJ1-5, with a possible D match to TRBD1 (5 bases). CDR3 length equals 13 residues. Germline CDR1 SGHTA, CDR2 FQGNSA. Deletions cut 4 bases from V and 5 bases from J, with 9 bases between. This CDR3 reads CASSYTQDQPQHF. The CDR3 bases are TGTGCCAGCAGCTACACACAGGATCAGCCCCAGCATTTT. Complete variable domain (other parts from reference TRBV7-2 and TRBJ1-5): GAGVSQSPSNKVTEKGKDVELRCDPISGHTALYWYRQSLGQGLEFLIYFQGNSAPDKSGLPSDRFSAERTGGSVSTLTIQRTQQEDSAVYLCASSYTQDQPQHFGDGTRLSIL.